This T cell receptor (beta chain) was captured in a study of control samples from healthy donors and cancer patients. Here immunoSEQ multiplex PCR was the method, and the copy in TCRdb shows in-frame clones only, minus some. Of 75,000 to 90,000 clones listed, 86% are singletons. CDR3 length: 16 amino acids. The V and J ends lost 5 bases and 4 bases respectively, with 18 bases between them. Germline assignment: CDR1 MRHNA and CDR2 SNTAGT. Specimen: blood. The rearrangement uses TRBV6-4 and TRBJ2-1; D is unresolved. The TCR comes from a man aged 25 to 40 in good health. The CDR3 bases are TGTGCCAGCAGTCGCCAGGATGGGCCGAGATACAATGAGCAGTTCTTC. Protein product: CASSRQDGPRYNEQFF.